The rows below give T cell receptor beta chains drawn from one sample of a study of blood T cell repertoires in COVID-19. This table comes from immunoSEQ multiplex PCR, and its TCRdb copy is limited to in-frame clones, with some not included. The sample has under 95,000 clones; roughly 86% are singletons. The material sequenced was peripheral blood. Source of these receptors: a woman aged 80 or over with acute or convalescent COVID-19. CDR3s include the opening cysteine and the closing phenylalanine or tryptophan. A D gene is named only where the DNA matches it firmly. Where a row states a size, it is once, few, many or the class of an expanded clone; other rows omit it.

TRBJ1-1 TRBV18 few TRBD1 TGTGCCAGCTCACCGGGACAGGGTAAGGCTTTCTTT CASSPGQGKAFF
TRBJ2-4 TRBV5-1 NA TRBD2 TGCGCCAGCAGCTTGGTGGCGGGAGCCCGTGACATTCAGTACTTC CASSLVAGARDIQYF
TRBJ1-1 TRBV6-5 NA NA TGTGCCAGCAGTTCAGGGGTACCTGAAGCTTTCTTT CASSSGVPEAFF
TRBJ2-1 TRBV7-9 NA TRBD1 TGTGCCAGCAGCTCTGGACAGGGGTCCTACAATGAGCAGTTCTTC CASSSGQGSYNEQFF
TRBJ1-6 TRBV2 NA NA TGTGCCAGCAGTCCAACAGTTTCTTTATCACCCCTCCACTTT CASSPTVSLSPLHF
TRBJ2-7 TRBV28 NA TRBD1 TGTGCCAGCAAAAATCGGGACAGGGGGTTCGGATACGAGCAGTACTTC CASKNRDRGFGYEQYF
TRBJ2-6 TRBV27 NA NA TGTGCCAGCAGTTTTAACTCTGGGGCCAACGTCCTGACTTTC CASSFNSGANVLTF
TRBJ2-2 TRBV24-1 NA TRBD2 TGTGCCACCAGTGAGACCTCTGGGGGGGTAGGACAAACCGGGGAGCTGTTTTTT CATSETSGGVGQTGELFF
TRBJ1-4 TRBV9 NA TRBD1 TGTGCCAGCAGCGAGAGGGACAGAGGACATGAAAAACTGTTTTTT CASSERDRGHEKLFF
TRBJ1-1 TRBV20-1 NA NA TGCAGTGCCCCGGCCCTAGATGAAGCTTTCTTT CSAPALDEAFF
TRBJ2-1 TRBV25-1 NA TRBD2 TGTGCCAGCAGTCTCTCCGGGACTAGCGGGAGAGGCGGGCAGTTCTTC CASSLSGTSGRGGQFF
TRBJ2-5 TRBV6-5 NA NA TGTGCCAGCAGTTACCCTGACAGGAAAGAGACCCAGTACTTC CASSYPDRKETQYF
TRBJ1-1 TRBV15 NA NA TGTGCCACCAGTACTAGGATCCGCGCCGACAAAGCTTTCTTT CATSTRIRADKAFF
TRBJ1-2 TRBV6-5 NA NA TGTGCCAGCAGTCCTGGGGGGAACTATGGCTACACCTTC CASSPGGNYGYTF
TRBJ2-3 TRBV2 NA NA TGTGCCAGCAGTGTCAACCCGGGCACAGATACGCAGTATTTT CASSVNPGTDTQYF
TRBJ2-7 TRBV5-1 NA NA TGCGCCAGCAGCTTGGGCGGAGGGACCTACGAGCAGTACTTC CASSLGGGTYEQYF
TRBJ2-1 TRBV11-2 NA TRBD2 TGTGCCAGCAGCCCCGGACTAGCGGGAGACTCCTACAATGAGCAGTTCTTC CASSPGLAGDSYNEQFF
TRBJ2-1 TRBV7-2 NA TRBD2 TGTGCCAGCAGCCCTCATAGCGGGGCGATCTCCTACAATGAGCAGTTCTTC CASSPHSGAISYNEQFF
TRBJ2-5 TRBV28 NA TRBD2 TGTGCCAGCAGTTTTACTCATCGGCGGGAGGAGGAGACCCAGTACTTC CASSFTHRREEETQYF
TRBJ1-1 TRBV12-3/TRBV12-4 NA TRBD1 TGTGCCAGCAGTAAGGGACAGGGCACTGAAGCTTTCTTT CASSKGQGTEAFF
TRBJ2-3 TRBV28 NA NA TGTGCCAGCAGTGTGGGGACACTAAGCACAGATACGCAGTATTTT CASSVGTLSTDTQYF
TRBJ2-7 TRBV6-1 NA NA TGTGCCAGCAGTGACGACAGGTCCTACGAGCAGTACTTC CASSDDRSYEQYF
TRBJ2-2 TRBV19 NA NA TGTGCCAGTAGTACCAGGACAACCGGGGAGCTGTTTTTT CASSTRTTGELFF
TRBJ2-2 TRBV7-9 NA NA TGTGCCAGCAGCTTAGTCGGTGCGAACACCGGGGAGCTGTTTTTT CASSLVGANTGELFF
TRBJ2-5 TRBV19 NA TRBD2 TGTGCCAGTAGTATGTATAGCGGGCCGGAAGGGGAGACCCAGTACTTC CASSMYSGPEGETQYF
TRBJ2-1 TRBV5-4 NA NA TGTGCCAGCAGCTTGCAGAATGAGCAGTTCTTC CASSLQNEQFF
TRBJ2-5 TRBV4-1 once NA TGCGCCAGCAGCCACTTGTCTCGCGGGATTCGAGAGACCCAGTACTTC CASSHLSRGIRETQYF
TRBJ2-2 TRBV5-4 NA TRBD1 TGTGCCAGCAGCCCCCGACAGGGACGGAACACCGGGGAGCTGTTTTTT CASSPRQGRNTGELFF
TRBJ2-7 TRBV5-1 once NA TGCGCCAGCAACACAGGGACGGGGTTCGAGCAGTACTTC CASNTGTGFEQYF
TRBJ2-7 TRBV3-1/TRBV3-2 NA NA TGTGCCAGCAGCCAAGCCGGGACAAAGTACTACGAGCAGTACTTC CASSQAGTKYYEQYF
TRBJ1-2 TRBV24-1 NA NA TGTGCCACCAGTGGGGGACTCCCCTATGGCTACACCTTC CATSGGLPYGYTF
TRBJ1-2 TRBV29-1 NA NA TGCAGCGTTGCGACTTCTTGGCCCAACTATGGCTACACCTTC CSVATSWPNYGYTF
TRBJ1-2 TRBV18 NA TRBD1 TGTGCCAGCTCACCACAGACAGGGATTGTGGGCGGCTACACCTTC CASSPQTGIVGGYTF
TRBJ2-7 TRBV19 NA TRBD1 TGTGCCAGTAGTCCCCGGACAGGGGGCTCCTACGAGCAGTACTTC CASSPRTGGSYEQYF
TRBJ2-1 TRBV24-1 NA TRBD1 TGTGCCACCAGTGATGCGGCCGGGACAGCCTACAATGAGCAGTTCTTC CATSDAAGTAYNEQFF
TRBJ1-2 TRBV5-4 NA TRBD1 TGTGCCAGCAGCTTAGGGACAGGGGGCGATCGGTATGGCTACACCTTC CASSLGTGGDRYGYTF
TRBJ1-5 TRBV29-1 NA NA TGCAGCGTTAAGGGGAATAGCAATCAGCCCCAGCATTTT CSVKGNSNQPQHF
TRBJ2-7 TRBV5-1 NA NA TGCGCCAGCAGGAACCCTGGGGGGGAGCAGTACTTC CASRNPGGEQYF
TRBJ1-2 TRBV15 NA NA TGTGCCACCAGCAGAGATGGGATAGGAGGGGACGGTCATGGCTACACCTTC CATSRDGIGGDGHGYTF
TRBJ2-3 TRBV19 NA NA TGTGCCAGTAGTCCGACCGGGTCCTTCCTAGCAGATACGCAGTATTTT CASSPTGSFLADTQYF
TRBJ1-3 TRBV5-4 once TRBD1 TGTGCCAGCCAGGACAGGAACTCTGGAAACACCATATATTTT CASQDRNSGNTIYF
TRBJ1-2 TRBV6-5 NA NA TGTGCCACTCCATTAAGAGGGAACTATGGCTACACCTTC CATPLRGNYGYTF
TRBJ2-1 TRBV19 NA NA TGTGCCAGTAGTAGTGAGACAGGCCTCTCCTACAATGAGCAGTTCTTC CASSSETGLSYNEQFF
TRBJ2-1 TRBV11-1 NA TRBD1 TGTGCCAGCAGCTTGGGACAGGCTATTGTCAATGAGCAGTTCTTC CASSLGQAIVNEQFF
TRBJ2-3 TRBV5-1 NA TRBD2 TGCGCCAGCAGCTCAGCGGGGGGTCGCACAGATACGCAGTATTTT CASSSAGGRTDTQYF